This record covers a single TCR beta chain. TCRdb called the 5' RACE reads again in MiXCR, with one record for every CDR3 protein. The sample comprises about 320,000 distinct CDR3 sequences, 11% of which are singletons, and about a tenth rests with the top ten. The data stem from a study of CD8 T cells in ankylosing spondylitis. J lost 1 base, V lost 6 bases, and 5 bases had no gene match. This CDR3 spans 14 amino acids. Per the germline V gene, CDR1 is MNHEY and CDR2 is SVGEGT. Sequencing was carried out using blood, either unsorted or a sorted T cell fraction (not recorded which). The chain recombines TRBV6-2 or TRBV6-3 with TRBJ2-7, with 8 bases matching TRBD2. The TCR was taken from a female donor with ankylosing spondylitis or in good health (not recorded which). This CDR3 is CASRLGGGSYEQYF. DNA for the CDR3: TGTGCCAGCAGGCTAGGCGGGGGGTCCTACGAGCAGTACTTC.